These 21 T cell receptor beta chains share one sample of origin, sequenced in a study of cytomegalovirus exposure and HLA in healthy donors. Amplification used 60 Vbeta primers and 13 Jbeta primers. Libraries were prepared by immunoSEQ multiplex PCR; TCRdb keeps only in-frame clonotypes and omits some of them. Of fewer than 200,000 clones listed, about 71% are singletons. Sequences were obtained from PBMCs. These TCRs come from a woman in her 30s in good health and CMV-seronegative.

J is TRBJ2-5 and V is TRBV7-2, with D uncertain. TRBJ2-7 explains the end of the DNA better; the J call may be wrong. The CDR3 covers 11 residues. CDR1 and CDR2 (germline): SGHTA, FQGNSA. DNA for the CDR3: TGTGCCAGCAGCTTAATTCACGAGCAGTACTTC. It codes for CASSLIHEQYF.

This clone was seen more than once but under ten times. The chain joins TRBV2 to TRBJ1-2, with 10 bases lining up with TRBD1. J lost 6 bases, V lost 6 bases, and 1 base had no gene match. Germline V lookup: CDR1 SNHLY, CDR2 FYNNEI. The CDR3 runs 12 residues. In DNA, the CDR3 is TGTGCCAGCAGGGGACAGGGGCATGGCTACACCTTC. Translated, it gives CASRGQGHGYTF.

The chain employs TRBV19 and TRBJ2-7, with 10 bases lining up with TRBD2. The germline V gene encodes CDR1 LNHDA and CDR2 SQIVND (reference sequence). The CDR3 is 14 residues long. V trimming: 3 bases; J trimming: 2 bases; junction bases outside the gene matches: 1. The CDR3 sequence is CASSISGGTYEQYF. The CDR3, as DNA: TGTGCCAGTAGTATTAGCGGGGGGACCTACGAGCAGTACTTC. The whole variable domain, filled in from reference TRBV19 and TRBJ2-7, reads DGGITQSPKYLFRKEGQNVTLSCEQNLNHDAMYWYRQDPGQGLRLIYYSQIVNDFQKGDIAEGYSVSREKKESFPLTVTSAQKNPTAFYLCASSISGGTYEQYFGPGTRLTVT.

The chain uses TRBV10-3 and TRBJ2-7, with 7 bases aligning to TRBD2. This CDR3 is built from 14 residues. Germline-derived CDR1 and CDR2 are ENHRY and SYGVKD. The ends lost 2 bases at V and 1 base at J; junction bases unmatched: 2. The CDR3 bases are TGTGCCATCAGTGAGCCGGGACTATCCTACGAGCAGTACTTC. Translated: CAISEPGLSYEQYF.

The chain links TRBV14 to TRBJ1-1; D is unclear. Germline lookup yields CDR1 SGHDN and CDR2 FVKESK. This CDR3 is built from 15 residues. The V end lost 1 base, the J end lost 4 bases, and 13 bases lay between the germline ends. The CDR3 DNA sequence: TGTGCCAGCAGCCAAGTAAGAGGGCTGATCACTGAAGCTTTCTTT. Its protein product is CASSQVRGLITEAFF.

V is TRBV7-9 and J is TRBJ1-4; no clear D. V was clipped by 5 bases and J by 0 bases, with 7 bases between them. The CDR3 contains 14 residues. CDR1 and CDR2 from the germline V gene are SEHNR and FQNEAQ (reference sequence). CDR3 coding DNA: TGTGCCAGCAGCCACCACACAACTAATGAAAAACTGTTTTTT. Translation gives CASSHHTTNEKLFF.

The chain is built from TRBV7-6 and TRBJ1-6; no clear D. Trimming shortened V by 2 bases and J by 8 bases, and 13 bases separated the two germline ends. The V gene's germline CDR1 is SGHVS and CDR2 FNYEAQ. The CDR3 is made up of 15 amino acids. DNA of the CDR3: TGTGCCAGCAGCTTACTGGAGTCGGGAGATTCACCCCTCCACTTT. Translation: CASSLLESGDSPLHF.

This clone turned up a few times. V gene TRBV28 combines with J gene TRBJ1-6, with TRBD1 matching 7 bases. Germline V gives CDR1 MDHEN, CDR2 SYDVKM. This CDR3 is built from 15 residues. The ends lost 7 bases at V and 2 bases at J; junction bases unmatched: 5. DNA for the CDR3: TGTGCCAGCAACACGGACAGGACCTATAATTCACCCCTCCACTTT. Protein: CASNTDRTYNSPLHF.

Of note for this clone: The same CDR3 also results from other DNA sequences found in this sample. The CDR3: CASSQGAQGRATNEKLFF. The CDR3 region has the DNA TGCGCCAGCAGCCAGGGGGCCCAGGGGCGTGCAACTAATGAAAAACTGTTTTTT. The genes are TRBV4-1 and TRBJ1-4; D possibly corresponds to TRBD1 (6 bases). This CDR3 region has 18 residues. From germline, CDR1 is MGHRA and CDR2 YSYEKL. Deletions cut 3 bases from V and 0 bases from J, with 17 bases between.

This clone was seen a single time. The genes are TRBV15 and TRBJ2-7; 7 nucleotides agree with TRBD1. The trim removed 4 bases at V and 2 bases at J, leaving 5 bases unmatched. CDR1 and CDR2 (germline): LNHNV, YYDKDF (reference sequence). This CDR3 region has 14 residues. CDR3 residues: CATSTPTGTYEQYF. In nucleotides, the CDR3 is TGTGCCACCAGCACACCGACAGGGACCTACGAGCAGTACTTC.

The chain couples TRBV2 to TRBJ2-5; D not certain. CDR1 SNHLY and CDR2 FYNNEI come from the germline V gene. Trimming cost V 1 base and J 5 bases, with 17 bases left between them. This CDR3 contains 16 residues. The CDR3 region has the DNA TGTGCCAGCAGTGAAGGTGTTTCCAGGTACCGGGAGACCCAGTACTTC. Translating gives CASSEGVSRYRETQYF. Full variable domain (remainder filled in from reference TRBV2 and TRBJ2-5): EPEVTQTPSHQVTQMGQEVILRCVPISNHLYFYWYRQILGQKVEFLVSFYNNEISEKSEIFDDQFSVERPDGSNFTLKIRSTKLEDSAMYFCASSEGVSRYRETQYFGPGTRLLVL.

The count of this clone is one. The chain is built from TRBV27 and TRBJ2-7; no firm D call. This CDR3 is built from 12 residues. Germline V gene lookup returns CDR1 MNHEY and CDR2 SMNVEV (reference sequence). Trimming left V 8 bases short and J 7 bases short, with 15 bases between. CDR3 DNA sequence: TGTGCCAGCGTATCTTGGGCTCGGGAGCAGTACTTC. It yields the protein CASVSWAREQYF.

This clone has a single count. This rearrangement joins TRBV4-2 to TRBJ2-1, with 11 bases that match TRBD2. Trimming at V came to 0 bases and at J to 15 bases, leaving 13 bases not matched to a gene. Per germline, CDR1 LGHNA and CDR2 YNFKEQ. This CDR3 spans 16 amino acids. The CDR3 here is CASSQDIASGRSRRFF. The CDR3 DNA reads TGTGCCAGCAGCCAAGATATCGCTAGCGGGAGGTCCCGGAGGTTCTTC.

The chain recombines TRBV2 with TRBJ2-2; D is possibly TRBD1 (6 bases). Germline V lookup: CDR1 SNHLY, CDR2 FYNNEI. V lost 5 bases and J 4 bases, leaving 14 bases between the germline ends. The CDR3 runs to 15 residues. This CDR3 is CASSYRDTFTGELFF. In nucleotides, the CDR3 is TGTGCCAGCAGTTACCGGGACACATTCACCGGGGAGCTGTTTTTT.

The chain uses TRBV28 and TRBJ2-1; TRBD2 matches at 12 bases. J lost 14 bases, V lost 4 bases, and 9 bases had no gene match. This CDR3 is 14 amino acids long. Germline V gives CDR1 MDHEN, CDR2 SYDVKM. CDR3 DNA: TGTGCCAGCAGTTCGACTAGCGGGAGTTCGAGGAAGTTCTTC. It translates to CASSSTSGSSRKFF. The full variable domain, its missing parts supplied by reference TRBV28 and TRBJ2-1, is DVKVTQSSRYLVKRTGEKVFLECVQDMDHENMFWYRQDPGLGLRLIYFSYDVKMKEKGDIPEGYSVSREKKERFSLILESASTNQTSMYLCASSSTSGSSRKFFGPGTRLTVL.

This chain joins TRBV5-4 and TRBJ1-6; perhaps TRBD1 as D (5 bases). The V gene lost 1 base and the J gene lost 10 bases, with 15 bases spanning the gap. CDR1 and CDR2 (germline): SGHNT, YYREEE (reference sequence). The CDR3 extends over 15 amino acids. This chain's CDR3 is CASSLLDRGRSPLHF. CDR3 sequence (DNA): TGTGCCAGCAGCTTGTTAGACAGAGGACGATCACCCCTCCACTTT.

The chain couples TRBV28 to TRBJ1-1; no clear D gene. With 1 base removed from V and 2 bases from J, the gap between germline ends came to 20 bases. Per germline, CDR1 MDHEN and CDR2 SYDVKM. This CDR3 region has 18 residues. This chain's CDR3 is CASSLFGRAGRVNTEAFF. Written as DNA, the CDR3 is TGTGCCAGCAGTTTATTCGGAAGGGCGGGGAGGGTAAACACTGAAGCTTTCTTT.

This chain connects TRBV7-2 to TRBJ2-2, with no clear D. The germline CDR1 and CDR2 sequences are SGHTA and FQGNSA. The CDR3 sequence is 14 residues long. V was pared by 8 bases and J by 3 bases, with 13 bases between. The CDR3 bases are TGTGCCAGCTCGCCCGCACGGGACACCGGGGAGCTGTTTTTT. It is translated as CASSPARDTGELFF.

The table lists this clone with a few counts. J is TRBJ2-2 and V is TRBV5-4; TRBD1 agrees at 10 bases. CDR1 and CDR2 (germline): SGHNT, YYREEE (reference sequence). Trimming cost V 8 bases and J 3 bases; bases outside gene matches: 4. The CDR3 runs 14 residues. The CDR3 DNA follows: TGTGCCAGTGGGGACAGGGGACACACCGGGGAGCTGTTTTTT. It specifies CASGDRGHTGELFF.

The chain couples TRBV25-1 to TRBJ2-1, with TRBD1 matching over 12 bases. The CDR3 has 16 residues. V shed 5 bases, J shed 7 bases, and the junction held 9 bases outside the gene matches. Germline-derived CDR1 and CDR2 are MGHDK and SYGVNS. The CDR3 nucleotides are TGTGCCAGCAGTAAACCGGGACAGGGGGCAGGGAATGAGCAGTTCTTC. It codes for CASSKPGQGAGNEQFF. The variable domain in full, completed from reference TRBV25-1 and TRBJ2-1, reads EADIYQTPRYLVIGTGKKITLECSQTMGHDKMYWYQQDPGMELHLIHYSYGVNSTEKGDLSSESTVSRIRTEHFPLTLESARPSHTSQYLCASSKPGQGAGNEQFFGPGTRLTVL.

The CDR3 sequence is CASSIEGQRKAFF. The CDR3 nucleotides are TGTGCCAGTAGTATAGAAGGACAGAGGAAAGCTTTCTTT. The chain recombines TRBV19 with TRBJ1-1, with D possibly being TRBD1 (6 bases). Germline CDR1 LNHDA, CDR2 SQIVND (reference sequence). This CDR3 is 13 amino acids long. Trimming left V 0 bases short and J 9 bases short, with 11 bases between.